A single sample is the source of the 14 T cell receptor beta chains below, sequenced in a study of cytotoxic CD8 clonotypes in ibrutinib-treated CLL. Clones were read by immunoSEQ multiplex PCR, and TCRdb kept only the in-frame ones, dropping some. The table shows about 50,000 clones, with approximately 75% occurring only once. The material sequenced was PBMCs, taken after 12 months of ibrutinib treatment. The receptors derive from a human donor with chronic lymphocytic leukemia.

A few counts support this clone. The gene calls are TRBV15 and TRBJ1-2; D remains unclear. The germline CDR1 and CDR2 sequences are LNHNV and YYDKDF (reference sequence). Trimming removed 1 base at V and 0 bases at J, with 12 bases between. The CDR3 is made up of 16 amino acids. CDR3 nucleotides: TGTGCCACCAGCAGAGGGCGAATAAACTCTAACTATGGCTACACCTTC. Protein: CATSRGRINSNYGYTF.

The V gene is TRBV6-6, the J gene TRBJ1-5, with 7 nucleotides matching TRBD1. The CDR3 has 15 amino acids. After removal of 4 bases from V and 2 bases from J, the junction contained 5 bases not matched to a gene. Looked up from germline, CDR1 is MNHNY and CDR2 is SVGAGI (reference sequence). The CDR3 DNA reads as TGTGCCAGCAGTTGGACAGGAATGGGCAATCAGCCCCAGCATTTT. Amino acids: CASSWTGMGNQPQHF.

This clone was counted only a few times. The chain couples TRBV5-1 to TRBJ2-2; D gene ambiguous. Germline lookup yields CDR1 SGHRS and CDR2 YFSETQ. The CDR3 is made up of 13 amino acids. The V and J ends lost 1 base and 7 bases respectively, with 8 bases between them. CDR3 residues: CASSLPKGGELFF. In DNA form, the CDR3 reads TGCGCCAGCAGCTTGCCGAAGGGCGGGGAGCTGTTTTTT. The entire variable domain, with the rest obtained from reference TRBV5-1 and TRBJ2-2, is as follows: KAGVTQTPRYLIKTRGQQVTLSCSPISGHRSVSWYQQTPGQGLQFLFEYFSETQRNKGNFPGRFSGRQFSNSRSEMNVSTLELGDSALYLCASSLPKGGELFFGEGSRLTVL.

The CDR3 protein is CASSPGPSLMDTQYF. CDR3 DNA sequence: TGTGCCAGCTCACCGGGACCGAGCTTGATGGATACGCAGTATTTT. The chain uses TRBV18 and TRBJ2-3; the D gene could be TRBD1 or TRBD2 (5 bases each). The CDR3 runs to 15 residues. CDR1 is KGHSH and CDR2 is LQKENI in the germline V gene. Trimming removed 3 bases at V and 6 bases at J, with 16 bases between.

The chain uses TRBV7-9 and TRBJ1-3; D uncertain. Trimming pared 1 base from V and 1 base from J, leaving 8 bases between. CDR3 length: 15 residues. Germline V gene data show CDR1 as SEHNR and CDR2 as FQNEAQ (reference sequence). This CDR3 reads CASSLGLGSGNTIYF. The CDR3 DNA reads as TGTGCCAGCAGCTTAGGTTTGGGATCTGGAAACACCATATATTTT.

The CDR3 spells CASSYTENSPLHF. In DNA form, the CDR3 reads TGTGCCAGCAGTTACACTGAAAATTCACCCCTCCACTTT. The chain carries TRBV6-5 and TRBJ1-6; D gene unclear. The germline V and J ends were trimmed by 2 bases and 7 bases, with 6 bases remaining between them. This CDR3 is built from 13 residues. CDR1 and CDR2 (germline): MNHEY, SVGAGI.

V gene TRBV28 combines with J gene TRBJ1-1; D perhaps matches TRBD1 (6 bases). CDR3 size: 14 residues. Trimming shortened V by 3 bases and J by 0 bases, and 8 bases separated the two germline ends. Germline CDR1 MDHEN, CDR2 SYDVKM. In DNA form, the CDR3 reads TGTGCCAGCAGTTTTTGGGACATGAACACTGAAGCTTTCTTT. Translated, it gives CASSFWDMNTEAFF.

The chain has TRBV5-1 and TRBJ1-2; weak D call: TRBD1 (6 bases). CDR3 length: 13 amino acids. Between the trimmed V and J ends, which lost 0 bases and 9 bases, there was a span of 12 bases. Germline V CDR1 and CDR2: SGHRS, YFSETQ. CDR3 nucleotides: TGCGCCAGCAGCTTGGGGCAGGGGTTGAGCTACACCTTC. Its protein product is CASSLGQGLSYTF.

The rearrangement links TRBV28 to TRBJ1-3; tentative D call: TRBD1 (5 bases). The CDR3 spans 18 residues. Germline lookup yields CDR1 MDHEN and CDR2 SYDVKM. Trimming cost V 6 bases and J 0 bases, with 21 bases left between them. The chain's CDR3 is CASRNGGTGRISGNTIYF. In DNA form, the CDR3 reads TGTGCCAGCAGAAATGGGGGAACGGGACGGATCTCTGGAAACACCATATATTTT.

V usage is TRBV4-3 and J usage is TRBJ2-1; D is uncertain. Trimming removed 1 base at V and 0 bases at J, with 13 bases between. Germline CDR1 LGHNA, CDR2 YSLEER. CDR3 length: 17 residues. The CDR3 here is CASSQGPAMSSYNEQFF. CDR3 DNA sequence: TGCGCCAGCAGCCAAGGCCCCGCTATGAGCTCCTACAATGAGCAGTTCTTC.

CDR3 sequence reads: CASGDTQYF. As DNA, the CDR3 is TGTGCCAGCGGGGATACGCAGTATTTT. This chain links TRBV7-2 with TRBJ2-3; no reliable D call. Per the germline V gene, CDR1 is SGHTA and CDR2 is FQGNSA. Trimming cost V 8 bases and J 6 bases, with 3 bases left between them. The CDR3 extends over 9 amino acids.

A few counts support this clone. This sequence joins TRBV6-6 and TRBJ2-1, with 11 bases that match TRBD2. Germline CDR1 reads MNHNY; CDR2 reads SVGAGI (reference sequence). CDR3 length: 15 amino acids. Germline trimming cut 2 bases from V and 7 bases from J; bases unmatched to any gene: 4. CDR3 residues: CASSYLTSGSNEQFF. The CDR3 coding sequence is TGTGCCAGCAGTTACCTCACTAGCGGGAGTAATGAGCAGTTCTTC.

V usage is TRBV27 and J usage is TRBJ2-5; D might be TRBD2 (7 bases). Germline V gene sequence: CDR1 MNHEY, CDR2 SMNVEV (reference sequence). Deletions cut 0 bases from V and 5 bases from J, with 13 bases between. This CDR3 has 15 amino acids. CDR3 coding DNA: TGTGCCAGCAGTTTATCTGGCGGGGGCTGGGAGACCCAGTACTTC. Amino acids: CASSLSGGGWETQYF.

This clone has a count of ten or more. The DNA for the CDR3 is TGTGCCATCAGTGGGTTAGCGGGCAACACAGATACGCAGTATTTT. It translates to CAISGLAGNTDTQYF. The genes are TRBV10-3 and TRBJ2-3; 7 bases map to TRBD2. The CDR3 spans 15 residues. Germline V lookup: CDR1 ENHRY, CDR2 SYGVKD. J was trimmed by 2 bases and V by 4 bases; bases with no gene match: 6.